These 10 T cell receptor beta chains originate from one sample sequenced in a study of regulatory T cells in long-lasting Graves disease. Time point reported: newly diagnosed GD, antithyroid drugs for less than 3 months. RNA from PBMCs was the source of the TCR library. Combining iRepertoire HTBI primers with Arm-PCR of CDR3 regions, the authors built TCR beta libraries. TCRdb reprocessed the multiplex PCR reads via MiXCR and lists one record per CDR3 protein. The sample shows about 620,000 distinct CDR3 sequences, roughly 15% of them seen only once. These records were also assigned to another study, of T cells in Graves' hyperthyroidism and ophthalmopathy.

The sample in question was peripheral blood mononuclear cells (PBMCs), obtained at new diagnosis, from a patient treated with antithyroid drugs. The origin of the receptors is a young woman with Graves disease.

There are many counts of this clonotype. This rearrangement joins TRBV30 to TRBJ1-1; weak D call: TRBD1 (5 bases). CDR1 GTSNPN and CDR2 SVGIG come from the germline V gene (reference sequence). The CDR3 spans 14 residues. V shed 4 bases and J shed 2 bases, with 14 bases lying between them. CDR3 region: CAWTRDPSNTEAFF. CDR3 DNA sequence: TGTGCCTGGACTAGGGACCCGAGCAACACTGAAGCTTTCTTT. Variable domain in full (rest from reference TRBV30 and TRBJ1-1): SQTIHQWPATLVQPVGSPLSLECTVEGTSNPNLYWYRQAAGRGLQLLFYSVGIGQISSEVPQNLSASRPQDRQFILSSKKLLLSDSGFYLCAWTRDPSNTEAFFGQGTRLTVV.

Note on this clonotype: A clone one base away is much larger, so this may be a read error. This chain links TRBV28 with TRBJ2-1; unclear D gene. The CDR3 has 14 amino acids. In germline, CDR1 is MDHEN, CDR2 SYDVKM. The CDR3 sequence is CASRPNEVYNGQFF. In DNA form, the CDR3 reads TGTGCCAGCAGGCCCAACGAGGTGTACAATGGGCAGTTCTTC. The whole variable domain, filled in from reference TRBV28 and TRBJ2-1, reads DVKVTQSSRYLVKRTGEKVFLECVQDMDHENMFWYRQDPGLGLRLIYFSYDVKMKEKGDIPEGYSVSREKKERFSLILESASTNQTSMYLCASRPNEVYNGQFFGPGTRLTVL.

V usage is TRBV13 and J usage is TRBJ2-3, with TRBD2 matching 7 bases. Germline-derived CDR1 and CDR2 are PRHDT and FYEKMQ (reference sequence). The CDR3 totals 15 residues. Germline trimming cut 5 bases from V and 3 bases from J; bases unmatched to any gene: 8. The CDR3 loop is CASSPWGTMTDTQYF. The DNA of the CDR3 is TGTGCCAGCAGCCCATGGGGGACTATGACAGATACGCAGTATTTT.

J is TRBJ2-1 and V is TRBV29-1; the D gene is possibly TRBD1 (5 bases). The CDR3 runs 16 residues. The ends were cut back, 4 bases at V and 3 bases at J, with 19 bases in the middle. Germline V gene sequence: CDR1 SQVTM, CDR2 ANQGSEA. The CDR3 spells CSVGLQGKRSYNEQFF. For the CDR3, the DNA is TGCAGCGTTGGATTGCAGGGAAAGAGAAGCTACAATGAGCAGTTCTTC.

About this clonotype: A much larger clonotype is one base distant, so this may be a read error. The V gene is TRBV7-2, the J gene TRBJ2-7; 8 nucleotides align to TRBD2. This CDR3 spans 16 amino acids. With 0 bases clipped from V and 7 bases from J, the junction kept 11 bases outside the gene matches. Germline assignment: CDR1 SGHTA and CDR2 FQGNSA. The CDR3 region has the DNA TGTGCCAGCAGCTTAGCGCTCCCGGGAGGGAGGGGTGAGCAGTACTTC. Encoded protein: CASSLALPGGRGEQYF.

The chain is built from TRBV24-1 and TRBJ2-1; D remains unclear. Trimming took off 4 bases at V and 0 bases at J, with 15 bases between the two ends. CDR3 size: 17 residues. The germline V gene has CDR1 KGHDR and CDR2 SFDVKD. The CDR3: CATSDYPIASSYNEQFF. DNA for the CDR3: TGTGCCACCAGTGACTATCCTATAGCTAGCTCCTACAATGAGCAGTTCTTC.

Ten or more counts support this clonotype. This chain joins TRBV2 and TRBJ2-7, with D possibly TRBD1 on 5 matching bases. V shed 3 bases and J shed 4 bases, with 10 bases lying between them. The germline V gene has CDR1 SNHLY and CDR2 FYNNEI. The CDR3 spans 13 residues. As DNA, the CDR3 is TGTGCCAGCAGTGATTACAGGCAGTACGAGCAGTACTTC. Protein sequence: CASSDYRQYEQYF.

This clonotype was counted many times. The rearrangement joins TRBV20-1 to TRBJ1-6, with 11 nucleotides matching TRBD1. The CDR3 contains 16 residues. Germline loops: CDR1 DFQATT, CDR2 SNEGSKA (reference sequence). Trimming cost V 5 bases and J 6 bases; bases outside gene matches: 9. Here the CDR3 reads CSARQGQGAFNSPLHF. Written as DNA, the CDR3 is TGCAGTGCTCGGCAAGGACAGGGGGCCTTTAATTCACCCCTCCACTTT.

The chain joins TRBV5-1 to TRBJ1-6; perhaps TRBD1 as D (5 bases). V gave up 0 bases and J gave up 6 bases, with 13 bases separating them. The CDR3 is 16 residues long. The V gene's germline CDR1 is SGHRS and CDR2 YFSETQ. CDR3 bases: TGCGCCAGCAGCTTGGATCAAGGGGTGGGTAATTCACCCCTCCACTTT. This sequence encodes CASSLDQGVGNSPLHF.

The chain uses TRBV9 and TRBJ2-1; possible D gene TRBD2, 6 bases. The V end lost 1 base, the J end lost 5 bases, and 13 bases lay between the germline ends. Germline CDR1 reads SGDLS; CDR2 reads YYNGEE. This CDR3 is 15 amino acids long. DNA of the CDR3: TGTGCCAGCAGCGTATCCGCGGGAACACACAATGAGCAGTTCTTC. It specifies CASSVSAGTHNEQFF.